A single sample gave rise to the 18 T cell receptor beta chains below, sequenced in a study of blood T cell repertoires in COVID-19. Produced via immunoSEQ multiplex PCR; TCRdb's table is partial and in-frame only. The profile shows about 200,000 clones, about 80% of them singletons. Sequenced: PBMCs or T cells enriched from blood (not recorded which). These receptors were taken from a man in his forties or fifties who had recovered from COVID-19.

V is TRBV6-2 or TRBV6-3 and J is TRBJ1-6; no clear D gene. Trimming left V 2 bases short and J 7 bases short, with 9 bases between. The CDR3 extends over 14 amino acids. Germline assignment: CDR1 MNHEY and CDR2 SVGEGT. In DNA, the CDR3 is TGTGCCAGCAGTTACCGGGAACGAAATTCACCCCTCCACTTT. Protein: CASSYRERNSPLHF.

The rearrangement uses TRBV28 and TRBJ1-2, with TRBD1 matching over 12 bases. Per the germline V gene, CDR1 is MDHEN and CDR2 is SYDVKM. CDR3 length: 18 amino acids. V dropped 5 bases and J dropped 4; count of bases not matched to a gene: 14. The CDR3 DNA follows: TGTGCCAGCAGTACCCATCAGCCGGGACAGGGGGCTACCTATGGCTACACCTTC. It specifies CASSTHQPGQGATYGYTF.

The CDR3 here is CASSPPGQGFNEQYF. The CDR3 nucleotides are TGTGCCAGCAGTCCGCCGGGACAGGGTTTCAACGAGCAGTACTTC. This chain joins TRBV6-6 and TRBJ2-7; 9 positions match TRBD1. CDR3 length: 15 residues. The V segment lost 5 bases and the J segment 5 bases; nucleotides outside the gene matches: 10. Germline V gene data show CDR1 as MNHNY and CDR2 as SVGAGI (reference sequence).

This clone has only one observation. The gene calls are TRBV7-9 and TRBJ1-2; 7 bases align to TRBD1. J was trimmed by 3 bases and V by 3 bases; bases with no gene match: 7. Germline assignment: CDR1 SEHNR and CDR2 FQNEAQ (reference sequence). This CDR3 contains 15 residues. The CDR3 reads CASSLMSQGDYGYTF. As DNA, the CDR3 is TGTGCCAGCAGCTTGATGTCCCAGGGGGACTATGGCTACACCTTC.

V is TRBV9 and J is TRBJ1-3; 7 bases map to TRBD1. This CDR3 has 17 amino acids. V dropped 0 bases and J dropped 0; count of bases not matched to a gene: 6. The germline V gene encodes CDR1 SGDLS and CDR2 YYNGEE. CDR3 amino acids: CASSVGTGAFSGNTIYF. CDR3 DNA sequence: TGTGCCAGCAGCGTAGGCACAGGGGCCTTCTCTGGAAACACCATATATTTT.

The chain combines TRBV28 with TRBJ1-5; 7 bases align to TRBD1. Germline V gene sequence: CDR1 MDHEN, CDR2 SYDVKM. The trim removed 5 bases at V and 6 bases at J, leaving 7 bases unmatched. The CDR3 consists of 14 residues. CDR3 sequence (DNA): TGTGCCAGCAGTACGACAGGGATCACTCAGCCCCAGCATTTT. It specifies CASSTTGITQPQHF.

This chain joins TRBV5-1 and TRBJ2-2; 8 bases fit TRBD1. Germline V gene lookup returns CDR1 SGHRS and CDR2 YFSETQ. This CDR3 contains 17 residues. Trimming removed 0 bases from V and 4 bases from J; junction bases left unmatched: 8. The CDR3 DNA follows: TGCGCCAGCAGCTTGGGGTTTCGGACAGGGTCCACCGGGGAGCTGTTTTTT. It encodes CASSLGFRTGSTGELFF.

The chain carries TRBV27 and TRBJ1-1; D gene ambiguous. The germline V and J ends were trimmed by 5 bases and 0 bases, with 10 bases remaining between them. This CDR3 comprises 14 residues. Germline-derived CDR1 and CDR2 are MNHEY and SMNVEV (reference sequence). The CDR3 DNA sequence: TGTGCCAGCAGTGGCCCGGAGATGAACACTGAAGCTTTCTTT. Encoded protein: CASSGPEMNTEAFF.

The CDR3 reads CASSHSRGTGVAEAFF. The CDR3 bases are TGTGCCAGCAGCCATTCTAGAGGGACAGGGGTCGCTGAAGCTTTCTTT. This chain uses TRBV5-4 with TRBJ1-1, with 10 positions matching TRBD1. V lost 4 bases and J lost 6; bases outside the gene matches: 12. The CDR3 extends over 16 amino acids. Germline values: CDR1 SGHNT, CDR2 YYREEE (reference sequence).

CDR3 in amino acids: CATSRGTGVADTQYF. The CDR3 region has the DNA TGTGCCACCAGCAGAGGGACAGGGGTTGCAGATACGCAGTATTTT. The chain recombines TRBV15 with TRBJ2-3; 9 positions match TRBD1. The germline gives CDR1 LNHNV, CDR2 YYDKDF (reference sequence). V was pared by 1 base and J by 4 bases, with 3 bases of the junction left unmatched. The CDR3 has 15 residues.

This chain joins TRBV24-1 and TRBJ1-6; D is unclear. CDR1 and CDR2 from the germline V gene are KGHDR and SFDVKD. CDR3 length: 13 residues. Trimming took 9 bases from V and 10 from J, leaving 15 bases between them. The CDR3 DNA reads TGTGCCACCGCCGCACAATCGGGATCACCCCTCCACTTT. It translates to CATAAQSGSPLHF.

This clone appeared a few times. This chain joins TRBV5-4 and TRBJ2-6; possible D gene TRBD2, 6 bases. Deletions cut 4 bases from V and 1 base from J, with 9 bases between. The CDR3 has 15 residues. The germline V gene has CDR1 SGHNT and CDR2 YYREEE (reference sequence). The CDR3 spells CASSPGTSGANVLTF. The CDR3 bases are TGTGCCAGCAGCCCCGGGACTTCTGGGGCCAACGTCCTGACTTTC.

This clone was recorded once. The chain uses TRBV18 and TRBJ1-1; 7 nucleotides align to TRBD1. Germline CDR1 is KGHSH and CDR2 is LQKENI. This CDR3 is built from 16 residues. Germline trimming cut 4 bases from V and 3 bases from J; bases unmatched to any gene: 11. The CDR3 DNA follows: TGTGCCAGCTCACACGACAGGGCCCTCTTGGACACTGAAGCTTTCTTT. Protein: CASSHDRALLDTEAFF.

This chain joins TRBV24-1 and TRBJ2-5; D unclear. V lost 4 bases to trimming and J lost 4 bases, with 18 bases between them. The V gene's germline CDR1 is KGHDR and CDR2 SFDVKD. The CDR3 loop spans 16 amino acids. As DNA, the CDR3 is TGTGCCACCAGTGACGTACGACAAGGTAGTGGAGAGACCCAGTACTTC. It encodes CATSDVRQGSGETQYF.

In the case of this clone: This could be a read error, since a much larger clone is one nucleotide away. The V and J genes are TRBV2 and TRBJ1-1, with 10 bases lining up with TRBD1. CDR3 size: 14 residues. Germline V CDR1 and CDR2: SNHLY, FYNNEI. V shed 2 bases and J 4 bases; nucleotides not matched to a gene: 1. The CDR3 nucleotides are TGTGCCAGCAGTGAACGGACAGGGGGCACTGAAGCTTTCTTT. It translates to CASSERTGGTEAFF.

The chain employs TRBV7-2 and TRBJ2-2; D might be TRBD2 (6 bases). The CDR3 is 14 amino acids. V dropped 7 bases and J dropped 6 bases, with 15 bases sitting between them. Germline V CDR1 and CDR2: SGHTA, FQGNSA. Here the CDR3 reads CASTPQGGPGELFF. CDR3 nucleotides: TGTGCCAGCACCCCCCAGGGAGGCCCCGGGGAGCTGTTTTTT.

V is TRBV19 and J is TRBJ1-1, with D unclear. This CDR3 is 13 amino acids long. The V gene's germline CDR1 is LNHDA and CDR2 SQIVND (reference sequence). The ends were cut back, 5 bases at V and 2 bases at J, with 9 bases in the middle. DNA for the CDR3: TGTGCCAGTAGTCCCAGATTTAACACTGAAGCTTTCTTT. Amino acid sequence: CASSPRFNTEAFF.

The V and J genes are TRBV6-5 and TRBJ1-2; 9 nucleotides match TRBD1. CDR3 length equals 13 residues. V gave up 6 bases and J gave up 5 bases; unmatched junction bases: 4. Germline V gene data show CDR1 as MNHEY and CDR2 as SVGAGI. The CDR3 DNA follows: TGTGCCAGCAGCCGGACAGGGGATTATGGCTACACCTTC. Protein product: CASSRTGDYGYTF.